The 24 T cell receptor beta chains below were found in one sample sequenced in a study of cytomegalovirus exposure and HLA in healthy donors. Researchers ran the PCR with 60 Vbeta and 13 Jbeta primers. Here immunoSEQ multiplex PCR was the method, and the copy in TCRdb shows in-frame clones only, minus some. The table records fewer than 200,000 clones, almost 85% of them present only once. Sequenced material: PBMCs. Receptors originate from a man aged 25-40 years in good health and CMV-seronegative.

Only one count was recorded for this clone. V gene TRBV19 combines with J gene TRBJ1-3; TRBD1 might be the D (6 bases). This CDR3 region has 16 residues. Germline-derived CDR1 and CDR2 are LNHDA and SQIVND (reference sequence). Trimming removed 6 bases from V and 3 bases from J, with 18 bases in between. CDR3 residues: CASSQTGGAGGNTIYF. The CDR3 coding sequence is TGTGCCAGTAGCCAGACAGGAGGCGCCGGTGGAAACACCATATATTTT.

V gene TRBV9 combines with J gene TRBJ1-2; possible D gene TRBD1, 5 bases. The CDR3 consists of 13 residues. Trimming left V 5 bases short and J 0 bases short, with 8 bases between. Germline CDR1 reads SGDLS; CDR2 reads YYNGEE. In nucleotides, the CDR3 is TGTGCCAGCAGGCGGGACCCTAACTATGGCTACACCTTC. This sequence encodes CASRRDPNYGYTF.

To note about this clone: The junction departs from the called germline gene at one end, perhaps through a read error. The CDR3 DNA follows: TGTGCCAGCAGTCGGGGTAACAATCAACCCCAGCATTTT. It encodes CASSRGNNQPQHF. J is TRBJ1-5 and V is TRBV6-1; D gene uncertain. The CDR3 loop spans 13 amino acids. Germline V gives CDR1 MNHNS, CDR2 SASEGT.

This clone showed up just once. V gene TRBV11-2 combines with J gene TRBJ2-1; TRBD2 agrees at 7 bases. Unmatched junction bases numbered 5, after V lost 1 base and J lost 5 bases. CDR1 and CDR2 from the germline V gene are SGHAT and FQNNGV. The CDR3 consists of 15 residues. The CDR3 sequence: CASSLGTRANNEQFF. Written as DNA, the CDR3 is TGTGCCAGCAGCTTAGGGACTAGAGCGAACAATGAGCAGTTCTTC.

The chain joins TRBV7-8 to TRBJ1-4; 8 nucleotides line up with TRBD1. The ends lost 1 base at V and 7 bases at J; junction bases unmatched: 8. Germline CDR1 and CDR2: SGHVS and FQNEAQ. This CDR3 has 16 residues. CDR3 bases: TGTGCCAGCAGCTTAGATTACCAGGGGGCGCGTGAAAAACTGTTTTTT. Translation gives CASSLDYQGAREKLFF. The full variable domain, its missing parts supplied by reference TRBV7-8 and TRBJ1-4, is GAGVSQSPRYKVAKRGQDVALRCDPISGHVSLFWYQQALGQGPEFLTYFQNEAQLDKSGLPSDRFFAERPEGSVSTLKIQRTQQEDSAVYLCASSLDYQGAREKLFFGSGTQLSVL.

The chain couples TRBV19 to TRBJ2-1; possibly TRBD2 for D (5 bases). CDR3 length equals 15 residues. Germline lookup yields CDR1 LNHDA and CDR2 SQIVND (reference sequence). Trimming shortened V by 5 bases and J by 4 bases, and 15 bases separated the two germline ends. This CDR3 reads CASSPTAGRYNEQFF. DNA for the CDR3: TGTGCCAGTAGTCCCACGGCGGGTCGGTACAATGAGCAGTTCTTC.

The CDR3, as DNA: TGTGCCAGCAGTGACGGGGGGGGAGGAATGGCCCAGTACTTC. This translates into CASSDGGGGMAQYF. This chain links TRBV27 with TRBJ2-5, with 8 bases that match TRBD2. This CDR3 is built from 14 residues. CDR1 and CDR2 from the germline V gene are MNHEY and SMNVEV (reference sequence). Losses at the gene ends were 5 bases for V and 9 bases for J; bases not matched to a gene: 11.

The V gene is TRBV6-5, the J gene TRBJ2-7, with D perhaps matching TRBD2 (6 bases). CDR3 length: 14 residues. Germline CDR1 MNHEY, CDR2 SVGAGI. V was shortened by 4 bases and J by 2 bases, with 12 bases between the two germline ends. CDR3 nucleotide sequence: TGTGCCAGCAGTTCATTAGGACTAACCTACGAGCAGTACTTC. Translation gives CASSSLGLTYEQYF.

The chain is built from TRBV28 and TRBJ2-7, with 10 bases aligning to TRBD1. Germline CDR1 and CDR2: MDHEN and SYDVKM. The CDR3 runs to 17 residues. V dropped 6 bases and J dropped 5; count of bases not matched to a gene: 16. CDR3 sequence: CASSSGQGGTGFHEQYF. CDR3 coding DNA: TGTGCCAGCAGCTCCGGACAGGGGGGGACAGGGTTCCACGAGCAGTACTTC. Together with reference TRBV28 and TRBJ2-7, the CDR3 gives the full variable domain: DVKVTQSSRYLVKRTGEKVFLECVQDMDHENMFWYRQDPGLGLRLIYFSYDVKMKEKGDIPEGYSVSREKKERFSLILESASTNQTSMYLCASSSGQGGTGFHEQYFGPGTRLTVT.

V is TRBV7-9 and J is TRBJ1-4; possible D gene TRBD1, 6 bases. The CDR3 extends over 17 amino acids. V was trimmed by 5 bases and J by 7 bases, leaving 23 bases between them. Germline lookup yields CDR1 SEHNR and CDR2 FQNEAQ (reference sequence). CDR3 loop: CASSTTIFPETGEKLFF. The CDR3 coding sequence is TGTGCCAGCAGCACTACAATTTTCCCCGAGACAGGTGAAAAACTGTTTTTT.

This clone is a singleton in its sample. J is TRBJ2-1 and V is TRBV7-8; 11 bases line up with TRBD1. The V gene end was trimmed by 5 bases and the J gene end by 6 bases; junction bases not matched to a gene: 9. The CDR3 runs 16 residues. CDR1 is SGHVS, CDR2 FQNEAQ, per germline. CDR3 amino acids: CASSTHGGQGGNEQFF. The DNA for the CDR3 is TGTGCCAGCAGCACCCACGGGGGACAGGGGGGCAATGAGCAGTTCTTC.

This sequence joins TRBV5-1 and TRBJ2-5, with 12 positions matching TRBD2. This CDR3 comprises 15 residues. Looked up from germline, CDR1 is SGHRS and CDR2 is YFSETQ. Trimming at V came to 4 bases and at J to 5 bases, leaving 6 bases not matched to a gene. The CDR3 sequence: CASSDGTSGWETQYF. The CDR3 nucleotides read TGCGCCAGCAGCGACGGGACTAGCGGGTGGGAGACCCAGTACTTC.

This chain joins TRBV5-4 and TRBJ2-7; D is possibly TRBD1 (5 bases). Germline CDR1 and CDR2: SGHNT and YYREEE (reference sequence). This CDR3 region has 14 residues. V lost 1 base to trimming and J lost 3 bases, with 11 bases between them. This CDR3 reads CASSLSRDSYEQYF. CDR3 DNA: TGTGCCAGCAGCTTGAGTCGTGACAGCTACGAGCAGTACTTC.

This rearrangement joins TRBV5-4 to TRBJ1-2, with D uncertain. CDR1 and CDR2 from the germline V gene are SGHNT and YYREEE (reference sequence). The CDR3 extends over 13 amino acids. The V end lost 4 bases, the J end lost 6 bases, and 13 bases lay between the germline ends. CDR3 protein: CASSGEAGDGYTF. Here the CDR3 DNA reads TGTGCCAGCAGCGGGGAGGCCGGTGATGGCTACACCTTC.

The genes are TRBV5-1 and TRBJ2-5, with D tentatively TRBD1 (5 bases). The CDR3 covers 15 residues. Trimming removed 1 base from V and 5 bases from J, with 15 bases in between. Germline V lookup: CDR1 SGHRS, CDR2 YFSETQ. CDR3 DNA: TGCGCCAGCAGCTTGATGGACATCCATCGGGAGACCCAGTACTTC. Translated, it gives CASSLMDIHRETQYF.

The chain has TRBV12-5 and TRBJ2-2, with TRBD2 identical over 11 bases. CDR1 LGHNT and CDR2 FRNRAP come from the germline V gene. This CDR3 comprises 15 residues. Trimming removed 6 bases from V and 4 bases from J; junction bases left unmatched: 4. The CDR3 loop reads CASGLLAGGTGELFF. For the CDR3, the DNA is TGTGCTAGTGGCCTCCTAGCGGGGGGCACCGGGGAGCTGTTTTTT.

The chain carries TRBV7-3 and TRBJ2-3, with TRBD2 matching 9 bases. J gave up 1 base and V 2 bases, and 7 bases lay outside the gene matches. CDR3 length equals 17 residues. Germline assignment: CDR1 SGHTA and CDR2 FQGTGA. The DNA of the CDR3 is TGTGCCAGCAGCTTATCTCCGTCTAGCGGGGGCACAGATACGCAGTATTTT. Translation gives CASSLSPSSGGTDTQYF.

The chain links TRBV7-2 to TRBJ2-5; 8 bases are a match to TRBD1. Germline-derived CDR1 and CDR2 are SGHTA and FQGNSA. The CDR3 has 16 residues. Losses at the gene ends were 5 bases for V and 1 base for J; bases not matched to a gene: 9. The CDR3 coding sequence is TGTGCCAGCAGCCCGCGGACAGGGAACCTCCAAGAGACCCAGTACTTC. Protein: CASSPRTGNLQETQYF.

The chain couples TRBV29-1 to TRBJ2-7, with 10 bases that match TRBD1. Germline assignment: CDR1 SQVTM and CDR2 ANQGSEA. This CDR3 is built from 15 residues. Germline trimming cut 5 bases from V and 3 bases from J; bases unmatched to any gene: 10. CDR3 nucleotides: TGCAGCGTTAGGGGACTGGACAGGGGGATCTACGAGCAGTACTTC. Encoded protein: CSVRGLDRGIYEQYF.

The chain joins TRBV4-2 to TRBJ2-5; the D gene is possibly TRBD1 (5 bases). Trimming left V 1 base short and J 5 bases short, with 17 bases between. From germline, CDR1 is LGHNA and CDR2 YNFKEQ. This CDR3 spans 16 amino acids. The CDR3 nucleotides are TGTGCCAGCAGCCAAGGCCCACAAGGGGTTGGGGAGACCCAGTACTTC. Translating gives CASSQGPQGVGETQYF.

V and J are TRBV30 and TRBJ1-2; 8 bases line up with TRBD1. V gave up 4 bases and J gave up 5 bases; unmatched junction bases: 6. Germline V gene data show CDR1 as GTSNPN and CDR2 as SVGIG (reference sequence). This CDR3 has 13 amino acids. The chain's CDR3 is CAWTQQGGYGYTF. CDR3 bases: TGTGCCTGGACACAACAGGGGGGTTATGGCTACACCTTC.

CDR3 loop: CASSWGGVNYGYTF. In nucleotides, the CDR3 is TGTGCCAGCAGTTGGGGGGGGGTGAACTATGGCTACACCTTC. The chain combines TRBV6-6 with TRBJ1-2; a possible D gene is TRBD1 (5 bases). The CDR3 runs 14 residues. The V gene lost 4 bases and the J gene lost 2 bases, with 11 bases spanning the gap. CDR1 and CDR2 from the germline V gene are MNHNY and SVGAGI (reference sequence).

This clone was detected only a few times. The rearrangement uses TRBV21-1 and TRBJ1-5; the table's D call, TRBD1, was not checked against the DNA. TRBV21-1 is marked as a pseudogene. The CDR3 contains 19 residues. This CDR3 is CASSKASPRTDDSNQPQHF. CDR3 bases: TGTGCCAGCAGCAAAGCCTCTCCCCGGACAGACGATAGCAATCAGCCCCAGCATTTT.

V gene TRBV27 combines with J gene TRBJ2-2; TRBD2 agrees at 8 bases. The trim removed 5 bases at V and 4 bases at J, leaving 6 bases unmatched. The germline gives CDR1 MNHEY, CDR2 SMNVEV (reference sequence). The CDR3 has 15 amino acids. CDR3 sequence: CASSLSGGGTGELFF. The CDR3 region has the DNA TGTGCCAGCAGTCTGAGCGGGGGTGGCACCGGGGAGCTGTTTTTT.